This T cell receptor beta chain emerged from a study of T cell repertoires in cytomegalovirus infection. TCRdb re-analysed the reads in MiXCR, keeping a single row per CDR3 protein. The sample contains approximately 1,000,000 distinct CDR3 sequences, roughly 31% of which appear only once. Remarks on this clonotype: Its antigen is still unknown.

V gave up 0 bases and J gave up 2 bases, with 15 bases separating them. This CDR3 spans 17 amino acids. Germline V lookup: CDR1 LGHDT, CDR2 YNNKEL (reference sequence). The sequence was obtained from a human donor in good health (CMV status not recorded). Some clones in this sample may be carry-over from other donors' samples. The specimen comprised cultured CD8+ T cells from PBMCs, sampled from culture after CMV antigen stimulation. The chain recombines TRBV3-1 with TRBJ2-3; D remains ambiguous. CDR3 sequence (DNA): TGTGCCAGCAGCCAAGATATCCCCCCAGTCCCCACAGATACGCAGTATTTT. It encodes CASSQDIPPVPTDTQYF.